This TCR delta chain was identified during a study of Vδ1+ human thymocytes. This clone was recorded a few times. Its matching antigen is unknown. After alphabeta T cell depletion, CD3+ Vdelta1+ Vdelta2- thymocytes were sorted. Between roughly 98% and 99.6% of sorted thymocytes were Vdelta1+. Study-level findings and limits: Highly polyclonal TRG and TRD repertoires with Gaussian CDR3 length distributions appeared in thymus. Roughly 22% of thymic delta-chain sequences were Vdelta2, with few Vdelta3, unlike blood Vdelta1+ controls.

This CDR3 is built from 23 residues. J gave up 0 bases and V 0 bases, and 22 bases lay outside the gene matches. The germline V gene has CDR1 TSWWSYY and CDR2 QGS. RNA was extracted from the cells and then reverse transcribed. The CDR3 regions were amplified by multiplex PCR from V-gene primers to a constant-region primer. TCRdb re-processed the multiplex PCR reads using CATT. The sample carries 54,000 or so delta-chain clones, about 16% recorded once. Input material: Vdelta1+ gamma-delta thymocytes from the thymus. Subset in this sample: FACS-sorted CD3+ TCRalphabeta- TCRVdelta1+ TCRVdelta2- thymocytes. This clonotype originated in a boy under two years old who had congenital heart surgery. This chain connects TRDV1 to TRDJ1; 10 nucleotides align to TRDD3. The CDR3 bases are TGTGCTCTTGGGGAACTAGTCCCGCCGACCTACGTTCTTACTGGGGGATACACCGATAAACTCATCTTT. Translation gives CALGELVPPTYVLTGGYTDKLIF.